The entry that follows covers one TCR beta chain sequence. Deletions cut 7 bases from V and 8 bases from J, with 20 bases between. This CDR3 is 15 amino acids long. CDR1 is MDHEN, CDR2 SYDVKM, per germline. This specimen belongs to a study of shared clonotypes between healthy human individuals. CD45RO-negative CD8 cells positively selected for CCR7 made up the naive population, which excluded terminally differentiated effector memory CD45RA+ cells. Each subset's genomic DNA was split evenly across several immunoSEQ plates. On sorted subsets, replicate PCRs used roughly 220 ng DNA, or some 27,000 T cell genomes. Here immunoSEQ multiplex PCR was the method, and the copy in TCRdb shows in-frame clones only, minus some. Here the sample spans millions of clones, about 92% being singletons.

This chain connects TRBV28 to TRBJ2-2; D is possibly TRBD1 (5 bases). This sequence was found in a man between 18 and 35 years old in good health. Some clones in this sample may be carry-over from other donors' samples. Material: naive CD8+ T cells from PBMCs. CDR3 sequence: CASNLVSRVQGELFF. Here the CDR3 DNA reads TGTGCCAGCAATCTAGTCTCCAGGGTCCAGGGGGAGCTGTTTTTT.